These 2 T cell receptor beta chains came from one sample sequenced in a study of T cell repertoires in cytomegalovirus infection. In TCRdb, the reads were re-called with MiXCR into one record per CDR3 protein. The profile covers more than 200,000 distinct CDR3 sequences, with approximately 9% appearing a single time and more than 13% taken by the ten largest. Material for sequencing was PBMCs. The receptors stem from a human donor in good health (CMV status not recorded). Some clones in this sample may be carry-over from other donors' samples.

This clonotype was observed a few times. V gene TRBV20-1 combines with J gene TRBJ2-7; 12 positions match TRBD2. The length of the CDR3 is 15 residues. With V trimmed by 1 base and J by 5 bases, 6 bases remained unmatched. The germline V gene encodes CDR1 DFQATT and CDR2 SNEGSKA (reference sequence). The CDR3 spells CSARVLAGGPDEQYF. CDR3 nucleotide sequence: TGCAGTGCTAGAGTTCTAGCGGGAGGGCCCGACGAGCAGTACTTC.

The table lists this clonotype with a few counts. The J gene is TRBJ1-5, the V gene TRBV20-1; maybe TRBD1 (5 bases). This CDR3 is built from 14 residues. Germline CDR1 and CDR2: DFQATT and SNEGSKA (reference sequence). CDR3 sequence reads: CSIRGSYSNQPQHF. The CDR3 DNA follows: TGCAGCATCCGGGGGTCTTATAGCAATCAGCCCCAGCATTTT.